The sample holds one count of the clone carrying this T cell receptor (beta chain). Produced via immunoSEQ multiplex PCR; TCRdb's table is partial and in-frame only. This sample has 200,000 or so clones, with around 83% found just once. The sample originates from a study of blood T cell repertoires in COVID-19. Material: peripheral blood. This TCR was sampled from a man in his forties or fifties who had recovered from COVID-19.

CDR3 bases: TGTGCCAGCAGTTTGGGGGGTATGACTGAAGCTTTCTTT. Encoded protein: CASSLGGMTEAFF. V usage is TRBV12-3 or TRBV12-4 and J usage is TRBJ1-1; a possible D gene is TRBD1 (5 bases). The CDR3 is 13 amino acids. Trimming stripped 3 bases from V and 5 bases from J, with 10 bases between.